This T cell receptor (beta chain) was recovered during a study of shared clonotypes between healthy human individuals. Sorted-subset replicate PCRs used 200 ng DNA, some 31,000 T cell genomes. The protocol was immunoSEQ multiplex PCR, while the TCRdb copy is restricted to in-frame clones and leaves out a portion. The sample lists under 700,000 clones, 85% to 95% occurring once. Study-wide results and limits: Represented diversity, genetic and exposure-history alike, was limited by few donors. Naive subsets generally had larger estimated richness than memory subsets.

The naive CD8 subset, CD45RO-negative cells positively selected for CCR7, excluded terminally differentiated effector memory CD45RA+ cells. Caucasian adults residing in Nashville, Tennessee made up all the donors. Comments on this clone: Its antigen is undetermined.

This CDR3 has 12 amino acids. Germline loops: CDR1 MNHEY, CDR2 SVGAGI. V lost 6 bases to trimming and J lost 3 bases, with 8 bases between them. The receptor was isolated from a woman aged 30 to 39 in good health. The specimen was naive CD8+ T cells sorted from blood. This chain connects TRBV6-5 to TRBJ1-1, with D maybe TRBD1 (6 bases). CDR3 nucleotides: TGTGCCAGCAGCAGGGGTGACACTGAAGCTTTCTTT. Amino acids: CASSRGDTEAFF.